A single sample gave rise to the 31 T cell receptor beta chains below, sequenced in a study of T cell changes during pregnancy in multiple sclerosis. Assay: immunoSEQ multiplex PCR; the TCRdb copy retains only in-frame clones and omits some. The profile shows roughly 34,000 clones, approximately 90% of them singletons. The input for sequencing was peripheral blood, taken in the second trimester of pregnancy. These receptors came from a female donor in good health, enrolled as a control in a pregnancy study.

With regard to this clone: Sequence at one end of the junction differs from germline and may be a read error. The CDR3 here is CASSNGGGDGEQYF. For the CDR3, the DNA is TGTGCTAGCAGCAATGGGGGGGGCGACGGGGAGCAGTACTTC. The V and J genes are TRBV7-7 and TRBJ2-7, with a tentative D call TRBD2 (7 bases). The CDR3 is 14 residues long. Germline loops: CDR1 SSHAT, CDR2 FNYEAQ (reference sequence).

This clone was picked up one time. V and J are TRBV7-2 and TRBJ1-1; the D is unclear. The V gene lost 2 bases and the J gene lost 3 bases, with 10 bases spanning the gap. Germline CDR1 reads SGHTA; CDR2 reads FQGNSA. The CDR3 has 14 residues. Here the CDR3 DNA reads TGTGCCAGCAGCTTATCTCTCCAGGACACTGAAGCTTTCTTT. Translating it yields CASSLSLQDTEAFF.

The rearrangement uses TRBV7-7 and TRBJ2-7; the D gene is possibly TRBD1 (6 bases). Germline V lookup: CDR1 SSHAT, CDR2 FNYEAQ (reference sequence). This CDR3 contains 17 residues. V was clipped by 0 bases and J by 1 base, with 16 bases between them. In DNA, the CDR3 is TGTGCCAGCAGCTTAGCGCAGAACAGGGTCGTATCCTACGAGCAGTACTTC. It specifies CASSLAQNRVVSYEQYF.

The J gene is TRBJ1-5, the V gene TRBV6-5; D is possibly TRBD1 (5 bases). V lost 6 bases to trimming and J lost 5 bases, with 17 bases between them. This CDR3 spans 15 amino acids. CDR1 and CDR2 (germline): MNHEY, SVGAGI. DNA for the CDR3: TGTGCCAGCAGAAGGGACTACTCAAGGGATCAGCCCCAGCATTTT. Its protein is CASRRDYSRDQPQHF.

The J gene is TRBJ1-5, the V gene TRBV15; the match to TRBD1 covers 7 bases. The CDR3 contains 20 residues. Looked up from germline, CDR1 is LNHNV and CDR2 is YYDKDF (reference sequence). V trimming: 0 bases; J trimming: 3 bases; junction bases outside the gene matches: 17. The CDR3 bases are TGTGCCACCAGCAGAGATGCAGAACTGGGCAGGGGGTCCTCCAATCAGCCCCAGCATTTT. Its protein is CATSRDAELGRGSSNQPQHF. The whole variable domain, filled in from reference TRBV15 and TRBJ1-5, reads DAMVIQNPRYQVTQFGKPVTLSCSQTLNHNVMYWYQQKSSQAPKLLFHYYDKDFNNEADTPDNFQSRRPNTSFCFLDIRSPGLGDTAMYLCATSRDAELGRGSSNQPQHFGDGTRLSIL.

The genes are TRBV18 and TRBJ2-7; 10 bases agree with TRBD1. Germline V gene data show CDR1 as KGHSH and CDR2 as LQKENI. CDR3 length equals 15 residues. V shed 2 bases, J shed 5 bases, and the junction held 6 bases outside the gene matches. In DNA form, the CDR3 reads TGTGCCAGCTCACCAAGGCGGGGACAGGGGAACGAGCAGTACTTC. Protein: CASSPRRGQGNEQYF.

V usage is TRBV4-3 and J usage is TRBJ2-7, with 8 bases fitting TRBD1. Looked up from germline, CDR1 is LGHNA and CDR2 is YSLEER. With 2 bases clipped from V and 3 bases from J, the junction kept 6 bases outside the gene matches. The CDR3 contains 15 residues. CDR3 DNA: TGCGCCAGCAGCCAATCACAGGGGGAACACTACGAGCAGTACTTC. Its protein is CASSQSQGEHYEQYF.

With respect to this clone: Other nucleotide sequences from this sample produce the same CDR3. The chain carries TRBV18 and TRBJ1-1, with D possibly matching TRBD1 (6 bases). Looked up from germline, CDR1 is KGHSH and CDR2 is LQKENI. This CDR3 contains 13 residues. Trimming cost V 3 bases and J 1 base, with 6 bases left between them. Here the CDR3 reads CASSPTGNTEAFF. DNA for the CDR3: TGTGCCAGCTCACCGACAGGGAACACTGAAGCTTTCTTT.

The sample holds one count of this clone. The V and J genes are TRBV6-5 and TRBJ1-2; possibly TRBD1 for D (5 bases). V lost 5 bases and J 4 bases, leaving 14 bases between the germline ends. Per germline, CDR1 MNHEY and CDR2 SVGAGI. The CDR3 loop spans 14 amino acids. The CDR3: CASSTIGDFYGYTF. DNA for the CDR3: TGTGCCAGCAGTACGATCGGGGACTTCTATGGCTACACCTTC.

This chain links TRBV2 with TRBJ2-1, with 7 bases that match TRBD1. The CDR3 consists of 12 residues. In germline, CDR1 is SNHLY, CDR2 FYNNEI. The V segment lost 7 bases and the J segment 7 bases; nucleotides outside the gene matches: 4. CDR3 sequence: CASNRGGNEQFF. The CDR3 DNA reads as TGTGCCAGCAACAGGGGTGGAAATGAGCAGTTCTTC.

The J gene is TRBJ2-2, the V gene TRBV27, with 8 bases lining up with TRBD1. CDR1 is MNHEY, CDR2 SMNVEV, per germline (reference sequence). This CDR3 region has 18 residues. The V segment lost 5 bases and the J segment 3 bases; nucleotides outside the gene matches: 14. The chain's CDR3 is CASSPYAGQGRDTGELFF. The CDR3 nucleotides are TGTGCCAGCAGTCCCTACGCCGGACAGGGACGCGACACCGGGGAGCTGTTTTTT.

CDR3 nucleotides: TGCGCCACATGGACAGGAGGAGGTGAGCAGTTCTTC. Its translation is CATWTGGGEQFF. V and J are TRBV10-2 and TRBJ2-1, with TRBD1 matching 7 bases. CDR1 is WSHSY, CDR2 SAAADI, per germline. The CDR3 extends over 12 amino acids. The V and J ends lost 10 bases and 9 bases, in that order; junction bases with no gene match: 9.

The V and J genes are TRBV15 and TRBJ2-1; 9 bases are a match to TRBD1. V shed 3 bases and J 4 bases; nucleotides not matched to a gene: 1. The germline gives CDR1 LNHNV, CDR2 YYDKDF (reference sequence). CDR3 length: 14 residues. CDR3 residues: CATSRDRGYNEQFF. As DNA, the CDR3 is TGTGCCACCAGCAGGGACAGGGGATACAATGAGCAGTTCTTC.

The chain is built from TRBV25-1 and TRBJ1-5; no definite D call. There are 12 residues in the CDR3. In germline, CDR1 is MGHDK, CDR2 SYGVNS. Deletions cut 3 bases from V and 6 bases from J, with 6 bases between. The CDR3 sequence is CASSDYGQPQHF. The CDR3 DNA reads as TGTGCCAGCAGTGATTACGGTCAGCCCCAGCATTTT.

This rearrangement joins TRBV27 to TRBJ1-2; D gene unclear. V was clipped by 2 bases and J by 1 base, with 8 bases between them. CDR1 and CDR2 from the germline V gene are MNHEY and SMNVEV (reference sequence). CDR3 length: 14 residues. This CDR3 is CASSLGQFNYGYTF. The CDR3, as DNA: TGTGCCAGCAGTTTAGGGCAGTTTAACTATGGCTACACCTTC.

CDR3 sequence (DNA): TGTGCCAGCAGCGTGGACAGGGCTGGGAGAGAGACCCAGTACTTC. The encoded protein is CASSVDRAGRETQYF. The genes are TRBV28 and TRBJ2-5; 8 bases match TRBD1. Germline assignment: CDR1 MDHEN and CDR2 SYDVKM. Trimming took 6 bases from V and 4 from J; bases not matched to a gene: 10. The CDR3 consists of 15 residues.

Only one count was recorded for this clone. The chain links TRBV30 to TRBJ2-7; D is possibly TRBD1 (5 bases). Germline V gene lookup returns CDR1 GTSNPN and CDR2 SVGIG (reference sequence). V lost 2 bases and J lost 0, with 14 bases in between. This CDR3 has 15 amino acids. The CDR3 nucleotides read TGTGCCTGGAGTTTGGGGCCGTTGAACTCCTACGAGCAGTACTTC. Amino acid sequence: CAWSLGPLNSYEQYF.

The chain couples TRBV6-1 to TRBJ2-6; D unclear. This CDR3 is 16 amino acids long. Germline values: CDR1 MNHNS, CDR2 SASEGT. Trimming removed 4 bases from V and 0 bases from J, with 10 bases in between. CDR3 residues: CASSGDILSGANVLTF. For the CDR3, the DNA is TGTGCCAGCAGTGGTGACATACTCTCTGGGGCCAACGTCCTGACTTTC.

The gene calls are TRBV6-6 and TRBJ1-1; 9 positions agree with TRBD1. Looked up from germline, CDR1 is MNHNY and CDR2 is SVGAGI (reference sequence). The CDR3 is made up of 15 amino acids. After removal of 5 bases from V and 1 base from J, the junction contained 5 bases not matched to a gene. CDR3 region: CASSRDRGANTEAFF. CDR3 DNA: TGTGCCAGCAGTAGAGACAGGGGGGCGAACACTGAAGCTTTCTTT.

The J gene is TRBJ1-1, the V gene TRBV9; 7 nucleotides match TRBD1. The CDR3 covers 14 residues. Germline trimming cut 2 bases from V and 5 bases from J; bases unmatched to any gene: 6. Germline CDR1 is SGDLS and CDR2 is YYNGEE. The CDR3 nucleotides are TGTGCCAGCAGCGTCGACAGGGTTGAGACTGAAGCTTTCTTT. It yields the protein CASSVDRVETEAFF.

This chain joins TRBV29-1 and TRBJ2-7, with 7 nucleotides matching TRBD1. V lost 6 bases and J lost 2; bases outside the gene matches: 4. Germline-derived CDR1 and CDR2 are SQVTM and ANQGSEA. There are 12 residues in the CDR3. The chain's CDR3 is CSVQQGTYEQYF. As DNA, the CDR3 is TGCAGCGTGCAACAGGGGACCTACGAGCAGTACTTC.

The chain links TRBV5-4 to TRBJ2-4; D is perhaps TRBD1 (5 bases). Trimming cost V 0 bases and J 8 bases, with 18 bases left between them. The CDR3 is 16 amino acids. Germline CDR1 is SGHNT and CDR2 is YYREEE (reference sequence). CDR3 nucleotide sequence: TGTGCCAGCAGCTTGGGGGCGCCCCGGGTAGGGGACATTCAGTACTTC. Amino acids: CASSLGAPRVGDIQYF.

CDR3 DNA: TGTGCCAGCAGCCCCTCACTACTAGCGGCACAAGAGACCCAGTACTTC. It is translated as CASSPSLLAAQETQYF. V usage is TRBV9 and J usage is TRBJ2-5, with 8 bases identical to TRBD2. This CDR3 is built from 16 residues. The germline gives CDR1 SGDLS, CDR2 YYNGEE. V lost 4 bases, J lost 2 bases, and 10 bases stayed unmatched.

The rearrangement links TRBV6-5 to TRBJ2-1, with 11 bases matching TRBD2. Germline V lookup: CDR1 MNHEY, CDR2 SVGAGI. The CDR3 is made up of 15 amino acids. The V segment lost 4 bases and the J segment 9 bases; nucleotides outside the gene matches: 8. The CDR3 DNA follows: TGTGCCAGCAGTTCCTATAGCGGGAGGGCCCCTGAGCAGTTCTTC. The encoded protein is CASSSYSGRAPEQFF.

This sequence joins TRBV7-2 and TRBJ1-1, with 9 bases lining up with TRBD1. CDR1 and CDR2 (germline): SGHTA, FQGNSA. The trim removed 5 bases at V and 5 bases at J, leaving 12 bases unmatched. This CDR3 is built from 16 residues. The CDR3 loop is CASSPNTGTGYTEAFF. In DNA, the CDR3 is TGTGCCAGCAGCCCTAACACCGGGACAGGGTATACTGAAGCTTTCTTT.

The V gene is TRBV5-4, the J gene TRBJ1-6; a weak D match, TRBD1 (6 bases). CDR3 length: 16 residues. CDR1 is SGHNT and CDR2 is YYREEE in the germline V gene (reference sequence). V was clipped by 3 bases and J by 0 bases, with 10 bases between them. CDR3 DNA sequence: TGTGCCAGCAGCTCCGGACAGAGCTCCTATAATTCACCCCTCCACTTT. Protein: CASSSGQSSYNSPLHF.

This clone showed up just once. The V call is TRBV7-6, the J call TRBJ2-3, with 9 bases fitting TRBD2. The ends lost 2 bases at V and 4 bases at J; junction bases unmatched: 4. CDR3 length: 15 amino acids. From germline, CDR1 is SGHVS and CDR2 FNYEAQ. The CDR3 loop reads CASSLSAGGSDTQYF. CDR3 sequence (DNA): TGTGCCAGCAGCTTAAGCGCGGGGGGGTCAGATACGCAGTATTTT.

The V and J genes are TRBV7-2 and TRBJ2-1; D unresolved. The CDR3 totals 14 residues. Germline V lookup: CDR1 SGHTA, CDR2 FQGNSA. Trimming left V 1 base short and J 6 bases short, with 10 bases between. CDR3 loop: CASSLVLLSNEQFF. As DNA, the CDR3 is TGTGCCAGCAGCTTAGTTCTACTCTCCAATGAGCAGTTCTTC.

Written as DNA, the CDR3 is TGTGCCAGCAGTGAGGCAGTATGGCAAGAGACCCAGTACTTC. Translation gives CASSEAVWQETQYF. V usage is TRBV6-1 and J usage is TRBJ2-5; no reliable D call. Germline V CDR1 and CDR2: MNHNS, SASEGT. Deletions cut 3 bases from V and 2 bases from J, with 10 bases between. This CDR3 is 14 amino acids long.

The chain recombines TRBV6-4 with TRBJ1-6, with D possibly being TRBD1 (5 bases). Germline V CDR1 and CDR2: MRHNA, SNTAGT. V shed 0 bases and J shed 5 bases, with 8 bases lying between them. This CDR3 spans 15 amino acids. The CDR3 DNA reads TGTGCCAGCAGTGACTCGAAAGGGGATAATTCACCCCTCCACTTT. Its translation: CASSDSKGDNSPLHF.

J is TRBJ2-7 and V is TRBV10-3; D is ambiguous. CDR1 is ENHRY, CDR2 SYGVKD, per germline. The CDR3 sequence is 11 residues long. V lost 3 bases to trimming and J lost 6 bases, with 6 bases between them. The CDR3 region is CAISDMAEQYF. DNA for the CDR3: TGTGCCATCAGTGACATGGCCGAGCAGTACTTC.